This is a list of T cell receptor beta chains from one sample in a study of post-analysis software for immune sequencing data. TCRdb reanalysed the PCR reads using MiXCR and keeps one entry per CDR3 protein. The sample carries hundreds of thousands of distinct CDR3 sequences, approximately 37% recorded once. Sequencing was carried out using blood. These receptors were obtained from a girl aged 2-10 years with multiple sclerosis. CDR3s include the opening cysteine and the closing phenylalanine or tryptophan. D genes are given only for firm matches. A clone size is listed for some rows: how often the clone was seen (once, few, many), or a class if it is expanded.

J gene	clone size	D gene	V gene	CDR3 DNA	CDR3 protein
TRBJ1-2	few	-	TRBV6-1	TGTGCCAGCAGTGAAGTAGGGACCAGCTATGGCTACACCTTC	CASSEVGTSYGYTF
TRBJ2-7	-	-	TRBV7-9	TGTGCCAGCAGCTTATCGAGTGACTACGAGCAGTACTTC	CASSLSSDYEQYF
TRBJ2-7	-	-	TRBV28	TGTGCCAGCAGTTCCCCGTTAGGGCATGACTACGAGCAGTACTTC	CASSSPLGHDYEQYF
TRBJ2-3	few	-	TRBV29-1	TGCAGCGTTGAACTCTCCGACACAGATACGCAGTATTTT	CSVELSDTDTQYF
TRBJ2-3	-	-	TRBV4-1	TGCGCCAGCAGACAAGCGGGTCTCGACACAGATACGCAGTATTTT	CASRQAGLDTDTQYF
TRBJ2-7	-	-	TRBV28	TGTGCCAGCAGTTTATTATCAGGCCACACCTACGAGCAGTACTTC	CASSLLSGHTYEQYF
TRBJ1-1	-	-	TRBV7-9	TGTGCCAGCAGCTCCATCTCGAGAGGTGAAGCTTTCTTT	CASSSISRGEAFF
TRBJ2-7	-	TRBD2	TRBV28	TGTGCCAGCAGTTTAGGGAGGGCTCGGTCCTACGAGCAGTACTTC	CASSLGRARSYEQYF
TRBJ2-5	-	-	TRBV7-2	TGTGCCAGCAGCCCAAATTGGCGGGGACAGCAAGAGACCCAGTACTTT	CASSPNWRGQQETQYF
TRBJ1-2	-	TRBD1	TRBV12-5	TGTGCTAGTGGCCTAGGTGCAGGGGGCAGAGGCTATGGCTACACCTTC	CASGLGAGGRGYGYTF
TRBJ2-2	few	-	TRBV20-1	TGCAGTGCTAGAGATGCAGGGCGGACCGGGGAGCTGTTTTTT	CSARDAGRTGELFF
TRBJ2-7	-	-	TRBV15	TGTGCCACCCGAGGGGCGTCGTCCTACGAGCAGTACTTC	CATRGASSYEQYF
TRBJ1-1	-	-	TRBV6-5	TGTGCCAGCAGGCCGACATCCCTGAACACTGAAGCTTTCTTT	CASRPTSLNTEAFF
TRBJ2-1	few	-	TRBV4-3	TGCGCCAGCAGCCAGATAGCCGGCTCCTACAATGAGCAGTTCTTC	CASSQIAGSYNEQFF
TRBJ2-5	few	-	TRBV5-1	TGCGCCAGCAGCCTGTTAGGAGGGGGCCAAGAGACCCAGTACTTC	CASSLLGGGQETQYF
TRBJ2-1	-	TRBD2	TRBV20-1	TGCAGTGCTAGAGATAATCGACTAGCGGGAGACACTGAGCAGTTCTTC	CSARDNRLAGDTEQFF
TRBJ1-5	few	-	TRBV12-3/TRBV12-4	TGTGCCAGCAGTCCCGGGGGTAGGGCCCAGCATTTT	CASSPGGRAQHF
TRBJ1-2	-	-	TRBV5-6	TGTGCCAGCAGCTCCCAGGACCTCTATGGCTACACCTTC	CASSSQDLYGYTF
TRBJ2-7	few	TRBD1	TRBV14	TGTGCCAGCGGACAGGCCAACTCGTACGAGCAGTACTTC	CASGQANSYEQYF
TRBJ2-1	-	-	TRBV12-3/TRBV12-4	TGTGCCAGCAGTTCCCCAGGGGAGGGCCTCAATGAGCAGTTCTTC	CASSSPGEGLNEQFF
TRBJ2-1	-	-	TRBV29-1	TGCAGCGTCCTCGGCCTGACGGATGAGCAGTTCTTC	CSVLGLTDEQFF
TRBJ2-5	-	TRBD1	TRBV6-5	TGTGCCAGTCAGGGGGCAGAGACCCAGTACTTC	CASQGAETQYF
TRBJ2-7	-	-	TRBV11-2	TGTGCCAGCAGCCCCGACATCTCGCCCTACGAGCAGTACTTC	CASSPDISPYEQYF
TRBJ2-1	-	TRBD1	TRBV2	TGTGCCAGCAGCGGCCCTGACAGGGGACTCTACAATGAGCAGTTCTTC	CASSGPDRGLYNEQFF
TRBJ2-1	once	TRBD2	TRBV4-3	TGCGCCAGCAGCCAAGAGATGTCCGGGTTGAGCGGGAGGGAGTATGAGCAGTTCTTC	CASSQEMSGLSGREYEQFF
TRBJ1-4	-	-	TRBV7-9	TGTGCCAGCAGCCCCCCCGGGGGCTCTAATGAAAAACTGTTTTTT	CASSPPGGSNEKLFF
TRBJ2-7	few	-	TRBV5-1	TGCGCCAGCAGCTTGGGTGGACACACCTACGAGCAGTACTTC	CASSLGGHTYEQYF
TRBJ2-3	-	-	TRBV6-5	TGTGCCAGCACTCTCTCGGTAGCGGATACGCAGTATTTT	CASTLSVADTQYF
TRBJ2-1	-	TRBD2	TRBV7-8	TGTGCCAGCAGCTGGGGAGGGATCTCTACACCTGACCCGTACAATGAGCAGTTCTTC	CASSWGGISTPDPYNEQFF
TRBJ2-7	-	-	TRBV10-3	TGTGCCATCAGTCCCGGACTTTCTACCTACGAGCAGTACTTC	CAISPGLSTYEQYF
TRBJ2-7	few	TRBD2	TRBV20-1	TGCAGTGCTAGATCGGGCATTGTGGGGGGGTACGAGCAGTACTTC	CSARSGIVGGYEQYF
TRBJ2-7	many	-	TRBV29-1	TGCAGCGTTGGCACTCCAACCTACGAGCAGTACTTC	CSVGTPTYEQYF
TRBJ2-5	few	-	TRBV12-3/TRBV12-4	TGTGCCAGCAGTTTGGGCGCCAGTACTAGGCAAGAGACCCAGTACTTC	CASSLGASTRQETQYF
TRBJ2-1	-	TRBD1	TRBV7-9	TGTGCCAGCAGCTTAAGAGACAGGGGGCAGCGGTCCTACAATGAGCAGTTCTTC	CASSLRDRGQRSYNEQFF
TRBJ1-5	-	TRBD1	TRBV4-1	TGCGCCAGCAGCCAAACGGGACAGGGATACAATCAGCCCCAGCATTTT	CASSQTGQGYNQPQHF
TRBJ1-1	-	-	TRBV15	TGTGCCACCAGCAGAGATTACCGGGGCCGGACTGAAGCTTTCTTT	CATSRDYRGRTEAFF
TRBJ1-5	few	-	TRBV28	TGTGCCAGCAGTTCGCGGGGACGGAGCAATCAGCCCCAGCATTTT	CASSSRGRSNQPQHF
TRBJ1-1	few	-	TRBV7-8	TGTGCCAGCAGTCGAAAGACTGAAGCTTTCTTT	CASSRKTEAFF
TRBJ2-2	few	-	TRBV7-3	TGTGCCAGCAGCTTAGGGACTGGGGAGTTGTTTTTT	CASSLGTGELFF